This T cell receptor beta chain was sequenced in a study of CD8+ T cells in alopecia areata. Whole-study context: The drug, oral tofacitinib, was given to treated patients at 5 to 10 mg twice daily. Study conclusions and caveats: Lesional scalp displayed greater clonality than normal scalp, most notably in alopecia totalis/universalis.

Treatment in this sample: oral pan-JAK inhibitor, 5-10 mg twice daily. This CDR3 comprises 12 residues. CDR1 is SGHRS and CDR2 is YFSETQ in the germline V gene. J gave up 3 bases and V 5 bases, and 0 bases lay outside the gene matches. As the sequencing template, cDNA was produced by extracting RNA and reverse transcribing it. Some clones are missing from TCRdb's copy, which holds only in-frame ones; the method was immunoSEQ multiplex PCR. The sample includes over 100,000 clones, 53% of them seen just once. Turning to this clone: The antigen is not known.

This material consisted of CD4+ T cells sorted from blood, taken at week 4, from a patient treated with tofacitinib. This sequence was found in a human donor with alopecia areata. This chain connects TRBV5-1 to TRBJ2-7; TRBD1 agrees at 9 bases. CDR3 sequence: CASRGQGYEQYF. Written as DNA, the CDR3 is TGCGCCAGCAGGGGACAGGGCTACGAGCAGTACTTC.